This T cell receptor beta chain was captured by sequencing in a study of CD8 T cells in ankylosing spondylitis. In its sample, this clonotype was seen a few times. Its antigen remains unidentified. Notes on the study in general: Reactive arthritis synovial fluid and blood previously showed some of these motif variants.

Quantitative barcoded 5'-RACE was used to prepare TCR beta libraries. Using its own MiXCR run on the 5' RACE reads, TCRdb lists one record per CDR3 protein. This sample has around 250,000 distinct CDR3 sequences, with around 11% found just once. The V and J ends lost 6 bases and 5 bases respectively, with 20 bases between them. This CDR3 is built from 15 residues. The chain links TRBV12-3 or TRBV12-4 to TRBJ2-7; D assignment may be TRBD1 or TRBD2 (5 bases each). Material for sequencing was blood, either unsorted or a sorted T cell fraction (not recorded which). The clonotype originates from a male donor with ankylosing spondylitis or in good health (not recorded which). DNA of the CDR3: TGTGCCAGCAGGCCGGGGCCGTATAGAACCGACGAGCAGTACTTC. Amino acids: CASRPGPYRTDEQYF.